This TCR beta chain comes out of a study of cytomegalovirus exposure and HLA in healthy donors (TCRdb year 2017). Turning to the overall study: In an earlier analysis of around 540 of the donors, around 300 Gb of sequence data and approximately 120 million unique TCR beta sequences from roughly 180 million T cells were reported. An early release that covered about 600 HLA-typed donors contained approximately 320 gigabases of sequencing data and tens of millions of unique TCR sequences. Of the roughly 400 genotyped donors, approximately 80% were placed in the genetic ancestry cluster associated with self-reported Caucasian donors. The study was designed to test whether signatures of past pathogen exposure could be identified by cataloging public T cell receptors. Using immunosequencing, the study profiled T cell repertoires from some 670 subjects and related those repertoires to cytomegalovirus serostatus. Along with the approximately 700-subject first cohort, a separate validation cohort of over a hundred different subjects was used. To predict cytomegalovirus infection status, the study combined high-throughput TCR immunosequencing, statistical association of individual TCRs with disease status, and machine learning. In a later analysis, previously published TCR beta repertoires from some 640 donors were re-analyzed and high-resolution HLA genotyping was added so that TCR occurrence patterns could be studied. The later analysis used no new phenotypic data to find candidate immune exposures, relying instead on TCR beta sequences and their occurrence across donors. An earlier analysis of 500 to 650 of the donors applied high-throughput TCR beta sequencing to assess whether each TCR beta V gene segment acted as functional or pseudogenic. Donor age, sex, ethnicity and CMV serostatus were compiled alongside the repertoire data. In a later genetic analysis, genome-wide SNP genotypes for about three fifths of the roughly 670 donors were used, and that subset was treated as a discovery cohort. Every discovery cohort repertoire had been produced on one sequencing platform. HLA typing included class I and class II loci at four-digit resolution. The number of donors typed differed by locus, with roughly 620-630 for A, B, C, DRB1 and DQB1, about 500 for DQA1, about 610 for DPA1, and 472 for DPB1. Because of strong linkage in the cohort, 5 or 6 DR-DQ haplotypes were treated as single units for association and clustering. Among 398 genotyped donors of the cohort, an average of roughly 230,000 unique TCR beta nucleotide sequences was sequenced per donor, of which about 19% were non-productive.

General study outcomes and caveats: A few of the identified cytomegalovirus-associated TCR beta chains were confirmed in vitro to be specific for cytomegalovirus antigens. CMV serostatus was the only immune exposure information available for the cohort. Because some donors lacked HLA typing at each locus, the association tests relied only on the typed subset. A later genetic analysis reported fewer N-insertions in productive TCRs among donors in an Asian-associated ancestry cluster than the approximately 700-donor mean. A further reported finding was that TCR beta sequences accurately predicted the HLA-A and HLA-B alleles for most subjects in the first cohort. Some IMGT-functional V segments, including TRBV6-2 and TRBV6-3, could not be told apart with the 87-base-pair reads, so those segments were excluded. Most TCR sequences were seen in very few donors, while some public TCRs were found in many individuals. Roughly uniform sequencing depth across donors was assumed in presence/absence analyses, although this assumption may not hold. The study listed 150 to 200 TCR beta chains as associated with cytomegalovirus. A later analysis found that most CMV-associated TCR beta chains appeared HLA-restricted, with HLA associations seemingly driven largely by CMV exposure. The cohort was sequenced for TCR beta chains only, and without alpha or paired-chain data the features that could be detected were limited. Because counts were too low, some 17 rarely observed V segments, including chromosome 9 orphons, were excluded from the earlier analysis of under 650 of the donors. In a later analysis, several top co-occurrence clusters were reported to appear linked to parvovirus B19, influenza, CMV and Epstein-Barr virus. The authors suggested that the approach could potentially be generalized to other disease states and immunological phenotypes. Linkage disequilibrium might explain the correlated functional status among segregating V segments, but an unknown experimental factor could not be ruled out. When HLA alleles, especially DR and DQ, strongly co-occurred, TCR associations were difficult to assign to individual alleles. The sequencing pipeline was judged likely to have produced a cluster of highly shared sequence variants as a technical artifact. An association between a missense DCLRE1C variant and V-gene and J-gene trimming of TCR beta chains was found in a later genetic analysis and replicated in an independent cohort. A later analysis found that HLA-associated TCR beta chains were more clonally expanded and had lower generation probabilities than equally common non-associated chains. At a false discovery rate of 0.05, a later analysis linked 16,951 TCR beta sequences to specific HLA alleles. A later analysis found that TCR association rates varied across HLA loci, with DRB1 alleles showing the most associated TCRs and HLA-C alleles the fewest. Cytomegalovirus status was reported to be diagnosed by the classifier with high specificity and sensitivity in both the original and validation cohorts. In an earlier analysis of approximately 590 of the donors, most TCR beta V segments were observed in productive rearrangements about 90% or about 30% of the time, broadly matching IMGT annotations.

V and J are trimmed by 0 bases and 7 bases, and the gene matches miss 6 bases of the junction. Reading from cysteine to phenylalanine, the CDR3 counts 16 amino acids. The DNA shown is the 48-base CDR3, in frame from base 1. The germline V gene sets CDR1 to LGHNA and CDR2 to YSLEER. The cohort comprised some 730 healthy bone marrow donors. Cohort members were all nominally healthy when sampled, although unrecorded immune exposures were likely present. The donor tested CMV seronegative, placing the donor among the 352 seronegative members of the cohort. Every donor gave a peripheral blood sample, and the peripheral blood mononuclear cells from that sample were used for TCR beta sequencing. The Qiagen DNeasy Blood Extraction Kit was used to extract genomic DNA from the blood cell samples. Libraries were constructed by the immunoSEQ multiplex PCR assay. For the multiplex PCR, a mixture combining 60 forward primers for TCR Vbeta segments and 13 reverse primers for TCR Jbeta segments was used. The CDR3 region of rearranged TCR beta genes was amplified from genomic DNA by a multiplex PCR assay. Amplified TCR beta libraries were sequenced as 87-base-pair reads on the Illumina HiSeq System. The authors' analysis ran thus. Across the 670 or so repertoires, a later analysis counted 80 million or so unique TCR beta chains, around 10 million of which were shared by at least two donors. Raw reads were error-corrected and collapsed into unique sequences with a nearest-neighbor algorithm that merged closely related sequences to remove PCR and sequencing errors. V, D and J gene segments were assigned by aligning CDR3 sequences to IMGT reference sequences. For a sequence to be retained, at least a six-nucleotide match to both a V gene segment and a J gene segment was required. A rearrangement counted as productive if the CDR3 had no stop codons and remained in frame with V and J, and every other rearrangement counted as non-productive. CDR3 was defined according to IMGT convention as the region running from the second conserved V-encoded cysteine to the conserved J-encoded phenylalanine. Sequences without an unambiguous match to a single V gene segment were excluded from the earlier analysis of about 600 of the donors. An earlier analysis of a few hundred of the donors called V segments functional above 56.7% productive rearrangements and segregating when the between-donor standard deviation exceeded 5%. A statistical classification framework was built to diagnose cytomegalovirus status from the catalog of TCR beta chain sequences. V and J gene assignment, in a later analysis, came from comparing TCR nucleotide sequences with IMGT/GENE-DB human TR gene sequences. In a later analysis, CDR3 sequences and most-parsimonious VDJ recombination scenarios were assigned using the TCRdist pipeline. A later analysis defined each TCR beta chain by its CDR3 amino acid sequence plus V-gene family, and excluded reads lacking a unique V-gene family. To address suspected cross-contamination and a sequencing artifact, a later analysis removed under 600 highly shared, low-generation-probability nucleotide sequences. For each public chain, a later analysis derived a clonal expansion index from normalized ranks of inferred template counts within each repertoire. In a later analysis, generation probabilities were computed with a VDJ recombination model fitted to out-of-frame rearrangements, and the resulting probabilities were checked against IGoR. A later analysis scored TCR-TCR, TCR-HLA and TCR-CMV co-occurrence with hypergeometric tests, applying a repertoire-size bias correction to TCR pairs. A later analysis estimated false discovery rates by permuting HLA or CMV assignments 20 times. In a later analysis, co-occurring TCRs were grouped with DBSCAN, and TCRdist sequence similarity was added when clustering was performed within HLA-allele-positive subsets. For co-occurrence clustering, repertoires with fewer than 30,000 or more than 120,000 public chains were excluded, along with five or six repertoires with anomalous nucleotide sharing. The clones in this table, taken by TCRdb from immuneACCESS, are in-frame only. Not every clone is retained; where verified, under half of the shortfall comes from an unresolved V gene, and the cause of the rest is unknown. V and J calls and clone size follow that table, whereas D and trimming were derived from the DNA. The sample data list some 70,000 clones, and around 80% of these were observed just once. Jointly, the top ten make up around 6% of the sample.

Turning to this clone: This receptor's antigen is unknown. There are no base qualities to consult, and no much larger clone falls within one base.

The TCR was taken from a man aged 50 or older in good health and CMV-seronegative. The chain employs TRBV4-3 and TRBJ1-1; TRBD1 fits 12 bases in the junction. The sequencing input was PBMCs. The sequenced DNA: TGCGCCAGCAGCCAAGAAGGTGGGACAGGGGGCAGTGAAGCTTTCTTT. It encodes CASSQEGGTGGSEAFF.